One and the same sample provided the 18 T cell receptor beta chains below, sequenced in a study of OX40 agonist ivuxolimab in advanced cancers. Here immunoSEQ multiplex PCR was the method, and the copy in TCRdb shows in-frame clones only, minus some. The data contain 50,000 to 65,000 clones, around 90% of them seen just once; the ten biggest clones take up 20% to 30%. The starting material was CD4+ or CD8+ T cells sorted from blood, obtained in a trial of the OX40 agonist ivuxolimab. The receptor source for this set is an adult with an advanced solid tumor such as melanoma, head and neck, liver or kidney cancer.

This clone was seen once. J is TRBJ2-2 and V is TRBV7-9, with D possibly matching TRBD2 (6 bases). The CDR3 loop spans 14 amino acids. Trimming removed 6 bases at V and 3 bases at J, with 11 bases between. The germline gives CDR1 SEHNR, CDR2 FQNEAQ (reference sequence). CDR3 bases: TGTGCCAGCAGAGGGGACTCTTACACCGGGGAGCTGTTTTTT. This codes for CASRGDSYTGELFF. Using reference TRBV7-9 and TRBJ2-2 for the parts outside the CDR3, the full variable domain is DTGVSQNPRHKITKRGQNVTFRCDPISEHNRLYWYRQTLGQGPEFLTYFQNEAQLEKSRLLSDRFSAERPKGSFSTLEIQRTEQGDSAMYLCASRGDSYTGELFFGEGSRLTVL.

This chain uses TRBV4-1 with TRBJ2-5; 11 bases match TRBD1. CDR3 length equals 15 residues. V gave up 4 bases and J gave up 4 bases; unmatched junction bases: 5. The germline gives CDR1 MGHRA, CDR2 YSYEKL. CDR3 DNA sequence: TGCGCCAGCAGCCCCTCCGGGACAGGGGGAGAGACCCAGTACTTC. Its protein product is CASSPSGTGGETQYF.

CDR3 DNA: TGTGCCAGCAGTGAAGGCTGGGGGGCTGATGGCTACACCTTC. This translates into CASSEGWGADGYTF. The chain has TRBV25-1 and TRBJ1-2; D possibly corresponds to TRBD1 (6 bases). The length of the CDR3 is 14 residues. The germline gives CDR1 MGHDK, CDR2 SYGVNS. V was pared by 2 bases and J by 6 bases, with 13 bases between.

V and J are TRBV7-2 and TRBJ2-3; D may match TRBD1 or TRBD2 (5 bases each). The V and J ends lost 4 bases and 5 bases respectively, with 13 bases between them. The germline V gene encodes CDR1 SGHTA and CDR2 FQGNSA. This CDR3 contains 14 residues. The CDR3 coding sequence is TGTGCCAGCAGCTCCCGGGACGGCAGAGATACGCAGTATTTT. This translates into CASSSRDGRDTQYF.

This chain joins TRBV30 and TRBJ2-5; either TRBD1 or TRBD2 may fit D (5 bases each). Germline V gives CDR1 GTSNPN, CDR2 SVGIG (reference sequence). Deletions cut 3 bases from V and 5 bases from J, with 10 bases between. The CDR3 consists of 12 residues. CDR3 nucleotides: TGTGCCTGGAGCGGTTGGGGGGAGACCCAGTACTTC. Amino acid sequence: CAWSGWGETQYF.

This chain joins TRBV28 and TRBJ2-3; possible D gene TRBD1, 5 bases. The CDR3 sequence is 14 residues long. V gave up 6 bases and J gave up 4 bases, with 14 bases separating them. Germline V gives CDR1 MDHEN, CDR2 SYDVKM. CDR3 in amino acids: CASSLGGRADTQYF. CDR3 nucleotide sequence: TGTGCCAGCAGCCTGGGTGGCAGGGCAGATACGCAGTATTTT.

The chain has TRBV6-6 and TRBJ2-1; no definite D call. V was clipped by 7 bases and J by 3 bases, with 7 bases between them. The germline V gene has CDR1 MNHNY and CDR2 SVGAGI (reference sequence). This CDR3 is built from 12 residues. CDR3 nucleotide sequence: TGTGCCAGCACAGCGAACTACAATGAGCAGTTCTTC. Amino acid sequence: CASTANYNEQFF.

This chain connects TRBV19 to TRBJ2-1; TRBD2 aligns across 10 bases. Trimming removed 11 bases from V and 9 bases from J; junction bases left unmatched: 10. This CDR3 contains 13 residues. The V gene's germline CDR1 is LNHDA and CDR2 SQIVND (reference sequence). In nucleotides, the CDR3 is TGTGCCGCAGGGCTAGCGGGAGTGGCTGAGCAGTTCTTC. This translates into CAAGLAGVAEQFF.

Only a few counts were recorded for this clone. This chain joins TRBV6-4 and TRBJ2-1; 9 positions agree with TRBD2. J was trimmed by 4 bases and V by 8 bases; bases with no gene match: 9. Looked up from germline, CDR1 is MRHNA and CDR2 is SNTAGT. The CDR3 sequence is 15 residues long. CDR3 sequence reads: CASRPSGESYNEQFF. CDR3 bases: TGTGCCAGCCGTCCTAGCGGGGAATCTTACAATGAGCAGTTCTTC.

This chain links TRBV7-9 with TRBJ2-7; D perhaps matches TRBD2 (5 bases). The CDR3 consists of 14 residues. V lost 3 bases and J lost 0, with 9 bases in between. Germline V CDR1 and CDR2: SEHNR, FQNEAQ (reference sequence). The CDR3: CASSFSASSYEQYF. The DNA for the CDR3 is TGTGCCAGCAGCTTTAGCGCCAGCTCCTACGAGCAGTACTTC.

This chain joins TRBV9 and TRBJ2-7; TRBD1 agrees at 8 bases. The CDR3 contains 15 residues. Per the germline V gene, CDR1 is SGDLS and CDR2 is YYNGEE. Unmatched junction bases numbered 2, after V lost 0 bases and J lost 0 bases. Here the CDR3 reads CASSVAGQASYEQYF. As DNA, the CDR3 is TGTGCCAGCAGCGTAGCGGGACAGGCCTCCTACGAGCAGTACTTC. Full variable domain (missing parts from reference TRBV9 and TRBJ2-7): DSGVTQTPKHLITATGQRVTLRCSPRSGDLSVYWYQQSLDQGLQFLIQYYNGEERAKGNILERFSAQQFPDLHSELNLSSLELGDSALYFCASSVAGQASYEQYFGPGTRLTVT.

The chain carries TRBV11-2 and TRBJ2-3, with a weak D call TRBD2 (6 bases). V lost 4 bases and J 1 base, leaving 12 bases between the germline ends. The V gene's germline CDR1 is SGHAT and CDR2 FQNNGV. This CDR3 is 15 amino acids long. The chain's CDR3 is CASSWASAGTDTQYF. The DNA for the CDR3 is TGTGCCAGCAGCTGGGCTAGCGCCGGCACAGATACGCAGTATTTT. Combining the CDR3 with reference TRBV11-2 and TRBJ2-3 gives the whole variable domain EAGVAQSPRYKIIEKRQSVAFWCNPISGHATLYWYQQILGQGPKLLIQFQNNGVVDDSQLPKDRFSAERLKGVDSTLKIQPAKLEDSAVYLCASSWASAGTDTQYFGPGTRLTVL.

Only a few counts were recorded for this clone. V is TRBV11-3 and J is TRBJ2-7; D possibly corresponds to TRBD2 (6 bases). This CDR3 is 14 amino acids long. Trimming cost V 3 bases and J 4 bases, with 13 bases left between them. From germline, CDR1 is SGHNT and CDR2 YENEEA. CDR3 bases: TGTGCCAGCAGCTTCGGCGCTGGAGGGTACGAGCAGTACTTC. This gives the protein CASSFGAGGYEQYF.

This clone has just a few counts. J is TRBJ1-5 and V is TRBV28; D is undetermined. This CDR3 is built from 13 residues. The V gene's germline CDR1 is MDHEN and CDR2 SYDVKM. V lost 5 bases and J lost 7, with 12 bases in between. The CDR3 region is CASSAGLGQPQHF. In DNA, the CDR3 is TGTGCCAGCAGTGCGGGCCTGGGGCAGCCCCAGCATTTT. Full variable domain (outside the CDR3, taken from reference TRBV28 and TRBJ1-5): DVKVTQSSRYLVKRTGEKVFLECVQDMDHENMFWYRQDPGLGLRLIYFSYDVKMKEKGDIPEGYSVSREKKERFSLILESASTNQTSMYLCASSAGLGQPQHFGDGTRLSIL.

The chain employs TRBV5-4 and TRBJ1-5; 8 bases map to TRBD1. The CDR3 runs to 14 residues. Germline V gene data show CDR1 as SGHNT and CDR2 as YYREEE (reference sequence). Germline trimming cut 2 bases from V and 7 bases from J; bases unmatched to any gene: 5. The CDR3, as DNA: TGTGCCAGCAGCTTCGGACAGGGAGGGCAGCCCCAGCATTTT. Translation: CASSFGQGGQPQHF.

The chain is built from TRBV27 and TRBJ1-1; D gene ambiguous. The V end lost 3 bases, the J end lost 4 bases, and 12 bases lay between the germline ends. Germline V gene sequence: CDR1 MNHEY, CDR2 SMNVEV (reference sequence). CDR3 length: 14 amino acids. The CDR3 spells CASSLRRWGTEAFF. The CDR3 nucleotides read TGTGCCAGCAGTTTGCGAAGGTGGGGCACTGAAGCTTTCTTT.

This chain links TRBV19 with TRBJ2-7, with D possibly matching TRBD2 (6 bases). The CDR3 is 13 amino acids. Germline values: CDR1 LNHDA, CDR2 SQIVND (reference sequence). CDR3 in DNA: TGTGCAGCCAGCCCGGGAGCCTCCTACGAGCAGTACTTC. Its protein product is CAASPGASYEQYF.

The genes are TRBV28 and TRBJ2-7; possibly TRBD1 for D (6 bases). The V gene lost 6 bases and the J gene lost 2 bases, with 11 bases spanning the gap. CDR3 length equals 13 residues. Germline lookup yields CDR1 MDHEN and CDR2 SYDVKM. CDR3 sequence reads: CASRRTEAYEQYF. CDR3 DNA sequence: TGTGCCAGCAGAAGGACAGAAGCCTACGAGCAGTACTTC.